The clone carrying this TCR beta chain was detected ten times or more. Its matching antigen is unknown. The CDR3 runs to 13 residues. Germline CDR1 SEHNR, CDR2 FQNEAQ (reference sequence). The junction had 11 bases not matched to a gene; V was cut back by 7 bases and J by 10 bases. Together with a sample-barcoded 5' primer, a J-beta primer mix was included in a second PCR lasting roughly 6 to 12 cycles. Each cDNA molecule was tagged by a template-switch adaptor that had 12 random nucleotides. MiXCR, applied by TCRdb to the 5' RACE reads, yields one record per CDR3 protein. The table shows about 580,000 distinct CDR3 sequences, with around half occurring only once. The data originate from a study of blood T cells in healthy people across ages. Across the whole study: Per two T cells, template switching captured roughly one barcoded beta molecule.

Findings of the study overall: Estimates of diversity drawn from one million T cells were considered underestimates. The CMV status of each donor remained undetermined, and this could have confounded shifts in expanded clonotypes.

The chain is built from TRBV7-9 and TRBJ1-2, with TRBD1 matching over 8 bases. Input material: blood. This TCR derives from a man older than 75 in good health. DNA of the CDR3: TGTGCCAGCATCGGGGCAGGACAGGGCATCTACACCTTC. Residues: CASIGAGQGIYTF.